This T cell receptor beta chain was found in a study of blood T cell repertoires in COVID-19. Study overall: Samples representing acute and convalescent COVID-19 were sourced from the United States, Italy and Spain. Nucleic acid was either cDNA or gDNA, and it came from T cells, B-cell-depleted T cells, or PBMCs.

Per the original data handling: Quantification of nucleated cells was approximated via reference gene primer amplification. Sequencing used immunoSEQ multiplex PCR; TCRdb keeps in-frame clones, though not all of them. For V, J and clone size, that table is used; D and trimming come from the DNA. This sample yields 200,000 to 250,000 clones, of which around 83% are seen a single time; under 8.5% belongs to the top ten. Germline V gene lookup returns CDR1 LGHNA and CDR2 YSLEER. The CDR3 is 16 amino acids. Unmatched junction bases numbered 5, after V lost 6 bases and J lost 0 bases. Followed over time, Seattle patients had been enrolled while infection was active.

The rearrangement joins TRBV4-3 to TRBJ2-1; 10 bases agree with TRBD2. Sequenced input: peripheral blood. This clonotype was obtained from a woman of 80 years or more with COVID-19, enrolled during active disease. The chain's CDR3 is CASSLAGESSYNEQFF. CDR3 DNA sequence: TGCGCCAGCAGTCTAGCGGGAGAGAGCTCCTACAATGAGCAGTTCTTC.